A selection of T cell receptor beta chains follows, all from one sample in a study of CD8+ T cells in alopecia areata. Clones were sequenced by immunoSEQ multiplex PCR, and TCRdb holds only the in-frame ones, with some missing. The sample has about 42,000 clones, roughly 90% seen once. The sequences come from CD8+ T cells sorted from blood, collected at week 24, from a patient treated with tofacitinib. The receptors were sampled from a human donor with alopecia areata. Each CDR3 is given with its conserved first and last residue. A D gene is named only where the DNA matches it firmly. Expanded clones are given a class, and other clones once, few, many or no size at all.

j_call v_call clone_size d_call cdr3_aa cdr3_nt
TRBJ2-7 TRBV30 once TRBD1 CAWSVGDRHYEQYF TGTGCCTGGAGTGTAGGGGACAGGCACTACGAGCAGTACTTC
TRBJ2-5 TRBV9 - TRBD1 CASSVEGASQETQYF TGTGCCAGCAGCGTAGAGGGGGCCAGCCAAGAGACCCAGTACTTC
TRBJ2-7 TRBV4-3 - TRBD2 CASSPGTSGDYEQYF TGCGCCAGCAGCCCCGGGACTAGCGGGGACTACGAGCAGTACTTC
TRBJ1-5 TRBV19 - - CASSIPPAGEDQPQHF TGTGCCAGTAGTATCCCGCCTGCAGGGGAGGACCAGCCCCAGCATTTT
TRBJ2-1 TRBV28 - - CASSPTQQRNEQFF TGTGCCAGCAGTCCGACTCAACAGCGGAATGAGCAGTTCTTC
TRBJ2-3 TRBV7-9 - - CASSRAGAPDTQYF TGTGCCAGCAGCCGCGCGGGGGCGCCAGATACGCAGTATTTT
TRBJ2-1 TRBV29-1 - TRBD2 CSVEWEGRYEQFF TGCAGCGTTGAGTGGGAGGGCCGCTATGAGCAGTTCTTC
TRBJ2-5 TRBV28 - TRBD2 CASSLPASGGYDPQETQYF TGTGCCAGCAGTTTACCGGCTAGCGGGGGGTACGACCCTCAAGAGACCCAGTACTTC
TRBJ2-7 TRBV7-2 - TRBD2 CASSSPGGTSSYEQYF TGTGCCAGCAGCTCCCCGGGGGGGACTAGCTCCTACGAGCAGTACTTC
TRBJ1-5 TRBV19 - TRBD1 CASSMRDSLNQPQHF TGTGCCAGTAGTATGCGGGACAGCCTAAATCAGCCCCAGCATTTT
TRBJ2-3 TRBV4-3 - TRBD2 CASSHRLAGTDTQYF TGCGCCAGCAGCCATAGACTAGCGGGCACAGATACGCAGTATTTT
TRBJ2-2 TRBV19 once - CASTLRYREDTGELFF TGTGCCAGTACCCTCCGGTACAGGGAGGACACCGGGGAGCTGTTTTTT
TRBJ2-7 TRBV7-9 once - CASSAPRTYEQYF TGTGCCAGCAGCGCCCCCCGAACCTACGAGCAGTACTTC
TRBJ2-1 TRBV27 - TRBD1 CASRGGPYRDDEQFF TGTGCCAGCAGAGGGGGCCCCTACAGGGATGATGAGCAGTTCTTC
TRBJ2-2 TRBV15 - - CATSRDSSSSGWAGEPFF TGTGCCACCAGCAGAGATAGCAGTAGTTCAGGGTGGGCCGGGGAGCCGTTTTTT
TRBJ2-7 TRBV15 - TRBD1 CATSREVGTGLNEQYF TGTGCCACCAGCAGAGAGGTTGGGACAGGGTTGAACGAGCAGTACTTC
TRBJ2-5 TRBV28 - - CASEADPAQETQYF TGTGCCAGCGAAGCCGACCCTGCCCAAGAGACCCAGTACTTC